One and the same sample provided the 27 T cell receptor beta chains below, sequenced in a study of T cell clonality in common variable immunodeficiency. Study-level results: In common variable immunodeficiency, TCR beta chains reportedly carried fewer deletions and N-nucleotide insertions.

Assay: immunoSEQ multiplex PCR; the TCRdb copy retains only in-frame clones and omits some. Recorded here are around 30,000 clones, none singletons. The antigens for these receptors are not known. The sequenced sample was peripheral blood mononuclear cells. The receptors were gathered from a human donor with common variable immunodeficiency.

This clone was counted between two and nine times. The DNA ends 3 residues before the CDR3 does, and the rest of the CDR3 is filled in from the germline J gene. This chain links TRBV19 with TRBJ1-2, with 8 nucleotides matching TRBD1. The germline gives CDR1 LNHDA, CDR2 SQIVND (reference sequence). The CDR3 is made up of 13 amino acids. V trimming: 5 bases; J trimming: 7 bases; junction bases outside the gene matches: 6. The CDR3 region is CASSRQGKGGYTF. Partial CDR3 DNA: TGTGCCAGTAGTCGACAGGGGAAGGGTGGC.

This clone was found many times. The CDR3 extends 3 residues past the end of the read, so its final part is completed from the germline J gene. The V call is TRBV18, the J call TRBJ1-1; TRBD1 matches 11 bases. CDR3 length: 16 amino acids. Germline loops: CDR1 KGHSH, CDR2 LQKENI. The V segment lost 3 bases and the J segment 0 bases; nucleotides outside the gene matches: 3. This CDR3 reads CASSPRTGGMNTEAFF. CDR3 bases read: TGTGCCAGCTCACCCCGGACAGGGGGCATGAACACTGAA.

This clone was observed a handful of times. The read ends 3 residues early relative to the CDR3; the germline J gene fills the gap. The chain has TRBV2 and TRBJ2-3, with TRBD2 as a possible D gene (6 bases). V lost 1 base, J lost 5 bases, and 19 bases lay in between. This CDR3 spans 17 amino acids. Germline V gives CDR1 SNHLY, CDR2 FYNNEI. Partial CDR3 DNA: TGTGCCAGCAGTGAAGGTGTTAGCGGCATCCCTGGAGATACG. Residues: CASSEGVSGIPGDT. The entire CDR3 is CASSEGVSGIPGDTQYF.

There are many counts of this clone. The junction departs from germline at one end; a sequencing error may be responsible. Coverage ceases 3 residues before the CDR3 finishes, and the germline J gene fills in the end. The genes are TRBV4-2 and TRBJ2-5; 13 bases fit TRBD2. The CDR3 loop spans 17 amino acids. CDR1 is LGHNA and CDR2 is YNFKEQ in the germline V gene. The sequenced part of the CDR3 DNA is TGCGCCAGCAGCCAAGCGCCGGGACTAGCGGGAAGAGAGACC. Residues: CASSQAPGLAGRET. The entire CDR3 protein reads CASSQAPGLAGRETQYF.

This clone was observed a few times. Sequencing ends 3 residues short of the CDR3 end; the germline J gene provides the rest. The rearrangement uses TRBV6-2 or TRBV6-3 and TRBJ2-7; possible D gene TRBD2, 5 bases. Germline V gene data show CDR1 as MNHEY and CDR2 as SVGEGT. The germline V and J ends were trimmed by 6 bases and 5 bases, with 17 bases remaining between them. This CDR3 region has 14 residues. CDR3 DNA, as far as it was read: TGTGCCAGCAGCCCCCCAGGAGGAGGAAACGAG. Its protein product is CASSPPGGGNE. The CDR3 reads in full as CASSPPGGGNEQYF.

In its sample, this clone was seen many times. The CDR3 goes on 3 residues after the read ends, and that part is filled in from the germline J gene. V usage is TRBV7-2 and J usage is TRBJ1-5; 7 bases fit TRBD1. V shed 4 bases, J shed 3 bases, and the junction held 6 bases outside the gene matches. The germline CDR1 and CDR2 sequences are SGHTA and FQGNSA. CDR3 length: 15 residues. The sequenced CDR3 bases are TGTGCCAGCAGCTCACCGGACAGGAACAATCAGCCC. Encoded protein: CASSSPDRNNQP. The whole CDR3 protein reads CASSSPDRNNQPQHF.

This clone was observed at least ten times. The sequenced CDR3 bases are TGTGCCAGCAGCTTAACTTTTATAGCAGGGGAATCTTCCTACGAG. Translation gives CASSLTFIAGESSYE. The full CDR3 sequence reads CASSLTFIAGESSYEQYF. This sequence joins TRBV7-3 and TRBJ2-7; TRBD1 might be the D (6 bases). From the germline J gene comes the end of the CDR3, since the read stops 3 residues before it. Trimming took off 0 bases at V and 1 base at J, with 19 bases between the two ends. Per germline, CDR1 SGHTA and CDR2 FQGTGA. This CDR3 comprises 18 residues. Full variable domain (missing parts from reference TRBV7-3 and TRBJ2-7): GAGVSQTPSNKVTEKGKYVELRCDPISGHTALYWYRQSLGQGPEFLIYFQGTGAADDSGLPNDRFFAVRPEGSVSTLKIQRTERGDSAVYLCASSLTFIAGESSYEQYFGPGTRLTVT.

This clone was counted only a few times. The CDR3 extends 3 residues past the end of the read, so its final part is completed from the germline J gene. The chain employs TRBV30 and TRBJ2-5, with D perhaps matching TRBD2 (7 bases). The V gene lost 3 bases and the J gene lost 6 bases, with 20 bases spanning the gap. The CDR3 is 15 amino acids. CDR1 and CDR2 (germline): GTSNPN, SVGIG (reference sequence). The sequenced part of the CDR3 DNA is TGTGCCTGGAGCCTGGCGGGGGCAGGCAATCAGACC. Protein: CAWSLAGAGNQT. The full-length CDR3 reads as CAWSLAGAGNQTQYF.

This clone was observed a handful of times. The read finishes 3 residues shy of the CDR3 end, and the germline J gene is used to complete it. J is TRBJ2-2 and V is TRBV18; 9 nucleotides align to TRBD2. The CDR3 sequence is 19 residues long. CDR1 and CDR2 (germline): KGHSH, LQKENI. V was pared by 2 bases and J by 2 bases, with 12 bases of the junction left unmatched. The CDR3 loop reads CASSPALAGPLINTGELFF. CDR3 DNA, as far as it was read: TGTGCCAGCTCACCAGCCCTAGCGGGACCACTTATCAACACCGGGGAG.

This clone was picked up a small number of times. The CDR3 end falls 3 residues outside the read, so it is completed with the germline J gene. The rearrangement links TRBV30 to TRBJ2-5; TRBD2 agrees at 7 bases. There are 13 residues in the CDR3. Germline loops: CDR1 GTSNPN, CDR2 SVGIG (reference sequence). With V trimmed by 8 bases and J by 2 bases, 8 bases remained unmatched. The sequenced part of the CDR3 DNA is TGTGCCCCTGGACCGGGGGGACAAGAGACC. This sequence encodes CAPGPGGQET. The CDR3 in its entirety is CAPGPGGQETQYF.

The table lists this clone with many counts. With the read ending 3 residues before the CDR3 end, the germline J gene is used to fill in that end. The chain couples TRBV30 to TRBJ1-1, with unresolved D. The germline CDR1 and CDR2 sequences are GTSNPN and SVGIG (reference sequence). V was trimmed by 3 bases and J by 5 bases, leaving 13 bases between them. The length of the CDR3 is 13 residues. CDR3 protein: CAWSLYRGTEAFF. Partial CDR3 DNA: TGTGCCTGGAGCCTCTACCGGGGTACTGAA.

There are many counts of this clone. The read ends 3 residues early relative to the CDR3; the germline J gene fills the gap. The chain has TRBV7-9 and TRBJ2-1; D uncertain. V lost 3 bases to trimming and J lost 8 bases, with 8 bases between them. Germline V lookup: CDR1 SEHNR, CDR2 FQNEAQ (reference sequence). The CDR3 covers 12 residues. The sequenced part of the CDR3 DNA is TGTGCCAGCAGCTTTAGCAGCCATGAG. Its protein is CASSFSSHE. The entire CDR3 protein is CASSFSSHEQFF.

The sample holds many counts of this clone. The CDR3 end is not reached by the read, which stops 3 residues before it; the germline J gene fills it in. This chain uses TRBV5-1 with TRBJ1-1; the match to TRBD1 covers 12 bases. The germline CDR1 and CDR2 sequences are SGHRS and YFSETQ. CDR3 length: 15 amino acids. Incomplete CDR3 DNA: TGCGCCAGCAGCTTGGAGGTCGGGACAGGGGGCGAA. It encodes CASSLEVGTGGE. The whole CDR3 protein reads CASSLEVGTGGEAFF.

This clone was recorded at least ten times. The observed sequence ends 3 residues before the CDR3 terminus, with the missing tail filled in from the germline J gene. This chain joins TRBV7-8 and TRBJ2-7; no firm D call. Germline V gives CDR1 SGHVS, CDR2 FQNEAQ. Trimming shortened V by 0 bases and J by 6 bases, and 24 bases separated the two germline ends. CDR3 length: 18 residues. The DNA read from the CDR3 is TGTGCCAGCAGCTTAGCGCGAATTAGCCCTGAACGTGATCGCGAG. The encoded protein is CASSLARISPERDRE. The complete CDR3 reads CASSLARISPERDREQYF.

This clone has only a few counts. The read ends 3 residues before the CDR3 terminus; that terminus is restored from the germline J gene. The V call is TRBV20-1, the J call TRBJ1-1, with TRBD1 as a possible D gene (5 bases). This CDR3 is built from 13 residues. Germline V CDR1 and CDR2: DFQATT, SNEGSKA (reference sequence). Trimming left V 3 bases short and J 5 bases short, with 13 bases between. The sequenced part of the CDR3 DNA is TGCAGTGCTAGGACGGCACGGGGGACTGAA. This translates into CSARTARGTE. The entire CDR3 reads CSARTARGTEAFF.

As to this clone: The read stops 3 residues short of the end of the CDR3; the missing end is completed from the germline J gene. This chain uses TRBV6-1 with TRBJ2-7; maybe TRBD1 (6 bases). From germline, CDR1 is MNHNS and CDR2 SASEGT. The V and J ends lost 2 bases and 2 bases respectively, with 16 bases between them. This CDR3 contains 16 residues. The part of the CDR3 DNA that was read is TGTGCCAGCAGTGAATCAAGGGTTAGACAGGCCTACGAG. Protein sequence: CASSESRVRQAYE. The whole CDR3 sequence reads CASSESRVRQAYEQYF.

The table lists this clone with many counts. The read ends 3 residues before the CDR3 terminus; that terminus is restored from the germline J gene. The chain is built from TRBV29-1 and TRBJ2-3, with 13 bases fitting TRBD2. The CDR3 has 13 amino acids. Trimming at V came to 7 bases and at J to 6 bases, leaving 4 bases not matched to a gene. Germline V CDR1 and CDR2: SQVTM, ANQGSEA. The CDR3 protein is CSDLLAGGDTQYF. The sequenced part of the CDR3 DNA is TGCAGCGACCTACTAGCGGGAGGGGATACG.

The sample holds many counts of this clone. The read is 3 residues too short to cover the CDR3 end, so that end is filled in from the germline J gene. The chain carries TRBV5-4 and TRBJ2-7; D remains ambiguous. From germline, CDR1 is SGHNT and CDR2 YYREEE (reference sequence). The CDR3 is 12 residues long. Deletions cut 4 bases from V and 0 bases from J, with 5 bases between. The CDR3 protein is CASSHGSYEQYF. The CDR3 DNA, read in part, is TGTGCCAGCAGCCACGGCTCCTACGAG.

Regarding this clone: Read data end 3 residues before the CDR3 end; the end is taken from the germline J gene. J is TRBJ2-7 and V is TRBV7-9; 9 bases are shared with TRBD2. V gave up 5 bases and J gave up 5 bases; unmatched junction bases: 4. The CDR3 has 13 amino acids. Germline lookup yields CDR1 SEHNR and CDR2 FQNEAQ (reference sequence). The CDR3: CASSRGLADEQYF. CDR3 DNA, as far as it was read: TGTGCCAGCAGCCGGGGACTAGCTGACGAG.

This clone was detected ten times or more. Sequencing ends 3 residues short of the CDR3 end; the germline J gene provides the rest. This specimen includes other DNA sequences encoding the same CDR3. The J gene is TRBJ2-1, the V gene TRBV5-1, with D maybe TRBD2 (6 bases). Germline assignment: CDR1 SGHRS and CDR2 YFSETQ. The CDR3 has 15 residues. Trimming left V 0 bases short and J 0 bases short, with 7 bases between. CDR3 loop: CASSLDGGSYNEQFF. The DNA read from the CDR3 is TGCGCCAGCAGCTTGGACGGGGGCTCCTACAATGAG.

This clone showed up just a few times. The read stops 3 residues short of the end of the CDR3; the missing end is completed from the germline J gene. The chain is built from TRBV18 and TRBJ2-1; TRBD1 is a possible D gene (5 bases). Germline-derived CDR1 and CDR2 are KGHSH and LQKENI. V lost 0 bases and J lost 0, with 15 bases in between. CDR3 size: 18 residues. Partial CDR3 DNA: TGTGCCAGCTCACCACCGCTAGGGGCTGTTAACTCCTACAATGAG. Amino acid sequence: CASSPPLGAVNSYNE. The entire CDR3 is CASSPPLGAVNSYNEQFF.

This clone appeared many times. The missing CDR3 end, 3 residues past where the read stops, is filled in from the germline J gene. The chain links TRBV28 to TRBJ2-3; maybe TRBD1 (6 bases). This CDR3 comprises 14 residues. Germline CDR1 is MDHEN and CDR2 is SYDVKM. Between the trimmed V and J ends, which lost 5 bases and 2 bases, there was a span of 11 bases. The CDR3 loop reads CASSMDSYTDTQYF. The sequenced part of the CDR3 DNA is TGTGCCAGCAGTATGGACAGTTACACAGATACG.

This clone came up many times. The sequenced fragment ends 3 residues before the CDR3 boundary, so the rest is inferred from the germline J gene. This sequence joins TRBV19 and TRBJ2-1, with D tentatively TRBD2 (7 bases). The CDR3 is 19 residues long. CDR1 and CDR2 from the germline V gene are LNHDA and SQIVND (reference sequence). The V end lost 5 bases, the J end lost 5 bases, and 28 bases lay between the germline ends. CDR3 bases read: TGTGCCAGTAGTCCGATGGCTACAGGGAGGGGCCCACTTAACAATGAG. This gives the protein CASSPMATGRGPLNNE. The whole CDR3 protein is CASSPMATGRGPLNNEQFF.

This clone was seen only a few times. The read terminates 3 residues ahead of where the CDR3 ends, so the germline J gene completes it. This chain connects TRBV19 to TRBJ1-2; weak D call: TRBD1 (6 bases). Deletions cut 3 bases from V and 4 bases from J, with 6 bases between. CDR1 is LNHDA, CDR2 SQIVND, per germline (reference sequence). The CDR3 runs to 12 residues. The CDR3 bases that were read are TGTGCCAGTAGTATGGACAGCTATGGC. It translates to CASSMDSYG. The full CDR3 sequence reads CASSMDSYGYTF. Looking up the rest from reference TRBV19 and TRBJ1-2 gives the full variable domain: DGGITQSPKYLFRKEGQNVTLSCEQNLNHDAMYWYRQDPGQGLRLIYYSQIVNDFQKGDIAEGYSVSREKKESFPLTVTSAQKNPTAFYLCASSMDSYGYTFGSGTRLTVV.

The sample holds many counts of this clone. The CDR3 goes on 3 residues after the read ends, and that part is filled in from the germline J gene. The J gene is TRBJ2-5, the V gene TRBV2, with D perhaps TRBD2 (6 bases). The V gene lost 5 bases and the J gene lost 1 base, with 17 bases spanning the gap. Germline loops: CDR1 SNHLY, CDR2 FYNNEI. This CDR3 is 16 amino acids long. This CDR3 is CASSSPRGLGQETQYF. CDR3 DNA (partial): TGTGCCAGCAGTTCGCCCCGGGGGTTAGGCCAAGAGACC.

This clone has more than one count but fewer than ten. CDR3 residues: CASSPLLYEQYF. The sequenced part of the CDR3 DNA is TGTGCCAGCAGCCCCCTACTCTACGAG. V is TRBV7-9 and J is TRBJ2-7; D uncertain. The read ends 3 residues early relative to the CDR3; the germline J gene fills the gap. The CDR3 is 12 amino acids. V was shortened by 5 bases and J by 3 bases, with 8 bases between the two germline ends. Germline V CDR1 and CDR2: SEHNR, FQNEAQ (reference sequence). The whole variable domain, remainder taken from reference TRBV7-9 and TRBJ2-7, is DTGVSQNPRHKITKRGQNVTFRCDPISEHNRLYWYRQTLGQGPEFLTYFQNEAQLEKSRLLSDRFSAERPKGSFSTLEIQRTEQGDSAMYLCASSPLLYEQYFGPGTRLTVT.

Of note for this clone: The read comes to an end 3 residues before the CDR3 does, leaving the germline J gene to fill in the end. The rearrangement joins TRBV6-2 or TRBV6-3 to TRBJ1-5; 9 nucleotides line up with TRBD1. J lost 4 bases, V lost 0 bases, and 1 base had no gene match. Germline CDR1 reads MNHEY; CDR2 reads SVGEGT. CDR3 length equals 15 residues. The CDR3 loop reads CASSYSGQGNQPQHF. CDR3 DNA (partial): TGTGCCAGCAGTTACTCAGGACAGGGGAATCAGCCC.